These T cell receptor beta chains were read from a single sample in a study of T cells after yellow fever vaccination. TCRdb re-derived calls from the 5' RACE reads in MiXCR, one entry per CDR3 protein. This table holds 300,000 to 350,000 distinct CDR3 sequences, roughly 8.6% found once. The source material was PBMCs, sampled around 45 days after the first yellow fever vaccination. The receptors were gathered from a man aged 18 to 30 who received the YFV17D yellow fever vaccine. The CDR3 runs from the conserved cysteine through the conserved F or W. The D gene is left open where the match is weak. Rows give clone size only sometimes, using once, few, many, or a class for an expanded clone.

D: -
size: few
J: TRBJ1-1
V: TRBV20-1
DNA: TGCAGTGCTAGCCGGTCGAACACTGAAGCTTTCTTT
CDR3: CSASRSNTEAFF

D: -
size: few
J: TRBJ2-1
V: TRBV6-6
DNA: TGTGCCAGCAGTTATCCCCAGTTCTTC
CDR3: CASSYPQFF

D: -
size: few
J: TRBJ2-7
V: TRBV27
DNA: TGTGCCAGCAGTTTGACGGGGAGGTACGAGCAGTACTTC
CDR3: CASSLTGRYEQYF

D: -
size: few
J: TRBJ1-2
V: TRBV30
DNA: TGTGCCTGGACCGGACCGGTGTTGGGCTACACCTTC
CDR3: CAWTGPVLGYTF

D: TRBD2
size: -
J: TRBJ2-5
V: TRBV12-3/TRBV12-4
DNA: TGTGCCAGCAGTTTAGAAGGGACTAGCGGGGGGGCCTGGAAGACCCAGTACTTC
CDR3: CASSLEGTSGGAWKTQYF

D: TRBD1
size: few
J: TRBJ2-7
V: TRBV30
DNA: TGTGCCTGGAGGTCAACAGGGGTGGCCTCCTACGAGCAGTACTTC
CDR3: CAWRSTGVASYEQYF

D: -
size: few
J: TRBJ2-3
V: TRBV14
DNA: TGTGCCAGCAGCCAAGATCTCGGTAGCGGTCCCGCTACGCAGTATTTT
CDR3: CASSQDLGSGPATQYF

D: TRBD1
size: -
J: TRBJ2-7
V: TRBV11-2
DNA: TGTGCCAGCAGCCCGACCCGGGACAGCTCCTACGAGCAGTACTTC
CDR3: CASSPTRDSSYEQYF

D: -
size: many
J: TRBJ2-7
V: TRBV7-2
DNA: TGTGCCAGCAGCTTACTCGGAGACTACGAGCAGTACTTC
CDR3: CASSLLGDYEQYF

D: -
size: few
J: TRBJ1-5
V: TRBV7-9
DNA: TGTGCCAGCAGCTTGCCGGGGCCGTCGGGGCCCCAGCATTTT
CDR3: CASSLPGPSGPQHF

D: -
size: few
J: TRBJ2-5
V: TRBV20-1
DNA: TGCAGTGCTAAATACTACGCTGGACAGCTAGGACCGGAAGAGACCCAGTACTTC
CDR3: CSAKYYAGQLGPEETQYF

D: -
size: few
J: TRBJ2-5
V: TRBV5-6
DNA: TGTGCCAGCAGCCAAGACAACCAAGAGACCCAGTACTTC
CDR3: CASSQDNQETQYF

D: TRBD1
size: -
J: TRBJ2-7
V: TRBV10-2
DNA: TGCGCCAGCAGATCGGGACAGGGGACCTACGAGCAGTACTTC
CDR3: CASRSGQGTYEQYF